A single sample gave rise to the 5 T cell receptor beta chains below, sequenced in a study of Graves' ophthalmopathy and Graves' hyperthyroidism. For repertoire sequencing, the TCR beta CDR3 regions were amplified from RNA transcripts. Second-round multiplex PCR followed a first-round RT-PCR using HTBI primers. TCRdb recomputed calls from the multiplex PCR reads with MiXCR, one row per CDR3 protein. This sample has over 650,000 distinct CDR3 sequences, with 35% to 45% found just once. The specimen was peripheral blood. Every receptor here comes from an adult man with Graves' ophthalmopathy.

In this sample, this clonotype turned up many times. CDR3 sequence (DNA): TGTGCCAGCAGTGTAGGGTCTAGCGGGCAGACCCAGTACTTC. Its protein is CASSVGSSGQTQYF. The rearrangement joins TRBV2 to TRBJ2-5, with 8 nucleotides matching TRBD2. The germline CDR1 and CDR2 sequences are SNHLY and FYNNEI. This CDR3 is built from 14 residues. V trimming: 4 bases; J trimming: 6 bases; junction bases outside the gene matches: 7.

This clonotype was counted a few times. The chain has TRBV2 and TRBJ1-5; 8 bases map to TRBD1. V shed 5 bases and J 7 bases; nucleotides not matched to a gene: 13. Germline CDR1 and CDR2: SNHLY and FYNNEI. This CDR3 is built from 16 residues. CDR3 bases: TGTGCCAGCAGTTTGGGCAGGGGGCCTCCATGGCAGCCCCAGCATTTT. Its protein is CASSLGRGPPWQPQHF.

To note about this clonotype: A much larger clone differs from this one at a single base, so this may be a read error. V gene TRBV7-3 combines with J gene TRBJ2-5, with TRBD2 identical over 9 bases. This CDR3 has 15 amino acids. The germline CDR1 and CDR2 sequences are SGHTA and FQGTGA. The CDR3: CASSLSSGSQETQHF. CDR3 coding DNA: TGTGCCAGCAGCTTAAGTAGCGGGAGCCAAGAGACCCAGCACTTC.

The CDR3 DNA reads TGTGCCAGCAGTGAAAGGACAGGGTATGGCTACACCTTC. Translated, it gives CASSERTGYGYTF. The chain has TRBV27 and TRBJ1-2; TRBD1 matches 8 bases. Trimming removed 5 bases from V and 5 bases from J; junction bases left unmatched: 4. Germline loops: CDR1 MNHEY, CDR2 SMNVEV (reference sequence). The CDR3 totals 13 residues.

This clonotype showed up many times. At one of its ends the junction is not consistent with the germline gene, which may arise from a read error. The CDR3 sequence: CASSGGAEAFF. The CDR3 DNA reads TGTGCCAGCAGTGGGGGAGCTGAGGCTTTCTTT. This sequence joins TRBV2 and TRBJ1-1; D is unclear. The germline V gene has CDR1 SNHLY and CDR2 FYNNEI. This CDR3 has 11 amino acids.